This T cell receptor (beta chain) was sequenced during a study of OX40 agonist ivuxolimab in advanced cancers. Germline-derived CDR1 and CDR2 are MDHEN and SYDVKM. The CDR3 has 14 amino acids. J gave up 6 bases and V 6 bases, and 5 bases lay outside the gene matches. TCRdb keeps only in-frame clones here, not all; method: immunoSEQ multiplex PCR. The profile shows about 95,000 clones, approximately 85% of them singletons. The material sequenced was CD4+ or CD8+ T cells sorted from blood, taken in a trial of the OX40 agonist ivuxolimab. The V gene is TRBV28, the J gene TRBJ2-7, with 13 bases identical to TRBD2. The source of this sequence is an adult with an advanced solid tumor such as melanoma, head and neck, liver or kidney cancer. CDR3 amino acids: CASSSGLAGAEQYF. In nucleotides, the CDR3 is TGTGCCAGCAGCTCAGGACTAGCGGGAGCCGAGCAGTACTTC.